This TCR beta chain appears in the sequencing data of a study of blood T cell repertoires in COVID-19. Overall study: From the United States, Italy and Spain came samples of acute and convalescent COVID-19. Nucleic acid was either cDNA or gDNA, and it came from T cells, B-cell-depleted T cells, or PBMCs.

Per germline, CDR1 SGHNT and CDR2 YYREEE (reference sequence). The ends lost 4 bases at V and 4 bases at J; junction bases unmatched: 4. There are 14 residues in the CDR3. This clone was detected once. Original data processing: Amplification of reference gene primers provided the estimated nucleated cell counts. This table comes from immunoSEQ multiplex PCR, and its TCRdb copy is limited to in-frame clones, with some not included. Clone size and the V and J calls come from that table; the DNA yielded D and trimming. In the table there are 55,000 to 75,000 clones, roughly nine tenths of which are singletons.

V is TRBV5-4 and J is TRBJ2-7; 11 bases line up with TRBD2. This TCR was recovered from a man in his 60s with acute or convalescent COVID-19. The sequenced sample was peripheral blood. The CDR3 DNA follows: TGTGCCAGCAGCCGGGGACTAGCGGAATACGAGCAGTACTTC. Translated: CASSRGLAEYEQYF.